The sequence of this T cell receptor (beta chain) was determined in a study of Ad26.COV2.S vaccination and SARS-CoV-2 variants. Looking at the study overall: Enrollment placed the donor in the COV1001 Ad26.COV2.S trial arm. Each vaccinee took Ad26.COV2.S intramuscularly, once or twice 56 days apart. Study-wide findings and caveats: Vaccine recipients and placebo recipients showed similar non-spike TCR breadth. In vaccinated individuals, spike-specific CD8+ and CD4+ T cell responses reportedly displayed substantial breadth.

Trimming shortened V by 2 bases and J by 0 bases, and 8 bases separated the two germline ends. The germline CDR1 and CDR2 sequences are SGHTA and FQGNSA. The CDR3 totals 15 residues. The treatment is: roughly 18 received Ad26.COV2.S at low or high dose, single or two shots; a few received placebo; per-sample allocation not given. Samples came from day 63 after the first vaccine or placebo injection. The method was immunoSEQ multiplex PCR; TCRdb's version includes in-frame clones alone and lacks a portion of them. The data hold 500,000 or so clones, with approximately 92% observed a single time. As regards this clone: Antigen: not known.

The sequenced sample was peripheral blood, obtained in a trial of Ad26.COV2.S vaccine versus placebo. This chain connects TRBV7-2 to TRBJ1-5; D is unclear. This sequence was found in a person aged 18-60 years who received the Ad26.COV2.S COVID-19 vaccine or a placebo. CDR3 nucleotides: TGTGCCAGCAGCTTAAACCCAGCTAGCAATCAGCCCCAGCATTTT. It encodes CASSLNPASNQPQHF.